This T cell receptor (beta chain) derives from a study of CD8+ T cells in alopecia areata. Reverse transcribed after extraction, RNA yielded cDNA as the sequencing template. Sequencing used immunoSEQ multiplex PCR; TCRdb keeps in-frame clones, though not all of them. The sample contains roughly 110,000 clones, around 83% of which appear only once. As for treatment: oral pan-JAK inhibitor, 5-10 mg twice daily. A note on this clone: Other DNA sequences in the same sample also yield this CDR3.

CDR3 length: 11 amino acids. Germline V gives CDR1 DFQATT, CDR2 SNEGSKA (reference sequence). V dropped 0 bases and J dropped 3 bases, with 3 bases sitting between them. The chain employs TRBV20-1 and TRBJ2-7; D remains ambiguous. This specimen was CD8+ T cells sorted from blood, taken at week 24, from a patient treated with tofacitinib. The clonotype originates from a human donor with alopecia areata. CDR3 in amino acids: CSARDGYEQYF. The DNA of the CDR3 is TGCAGTGCTAGAGACGGCTACGAGCAGTACTTC.